The 14 T cell receptor beta chains given below trace back to one sample, sequenced in a study of T cell responses to AZD1222 COVID-19 vaccine (dated by TCRdb to the early 2020s). Taken with the paper, the label for time point translates to: baseline before first vaccination. Libraries were made using the immunoSEQ multiplex PCR assay. TCRdb retrieved this table from immuneACCESS and kept in-frame rearrangements only. Not all clones are present; in checked studies, unresolved V genes account for under half, and no reason is known for the remainder. The sample contains around 130,000 clones, about 89% of them found a single time. Roughly 5.7% of the sample goes to the ten largest clones. This specimen was peripheral blood, taken on day 0 of AZD1222 vaccination. The receptor set was obtained from an adult in good health.

This chain joins TRBV19 and TRBJ2-6; D is possibly TRBD1 (5 bases). The CDR3 runs 14 residues. Trimming cost V 8 bases and J 0 bases, with 8 bases left between them. Germline V gene lookup returns CDR1 LNHDA and CDR2 SQIVND (reference sequence). CDR3 residues: CASSGASGANVLTF. DNA for the CDR3: TGTGCCAGTTCTGGGGCCTCTGGGGCCAACGTCCTGACTTTC. Filled out from reference TRBV19 and TRBJ2-6, the complete variable domain reads DGGITQSPKYLFRKEGQNVTLSCEQNLNHDAMYWYRQDPGQGLRLIYYSQIVNDFQKGDIAEGYSVSREKKESFPLTVTSAQKNPTAFYLCASSGASGANVLTFGAGSRLTVL.

The V call is TRBV6-5, the J call TRBJ2-3, with D unclear. This CDR3 spans 13 amino acids. V was cut by 6 bases and J by 12 bases, with 19 bases left in between. Germline V gene sequence: CDR1 MNHEY, CDR2 SVGAGI. CDR3 loop: CASSPSKYLYQYF. Written as DNA, the CDR3 is TGTGCCAGCAGCCCCTCTAAATACCTCTACCAGTATTTT.

J is TRBJ1-5 and V is TRBV19; 7 bases are a match to TRBD1. V was pared by 6 bases and J by 7 bases, with 3 bases of the junction left unmatched. This CDR3 has 12 amino acids. Per germline, CDR1 LNHDA and CDR2 SQIVND (reference sequence). CDR3 coding DNA: TGTGCCAGTAGCCGACAGGGCCAGCCCCAGCATTTT. It is translated as CASSRQGQPQHF.

The rearrangement uses TRBV7-8 and TRBJ2-2, with TRBD1 matching over 8 bases. The CDR3 length is 18 residues. CDR1 and CDR2 from the germline V gene are SGHVS and FQNEAQ. V shed 1 base and J 1 base; nucleotides not matched to a gene: 8. The CDR3 here is CASSLVSAGGLNTGELFF. CDR3 sequence (DNA): TGTGCCAGCAGCTTAGTATCGGCAGGGGGCCTGAACACCGGGGAGCTGTTTTTT.

The J gene is TRBJ1-6, the V gene TRBV7-6; a weak D match, TRBD1 (5 bases). This CDR3 is built from 14 residues. Trimming pared 1 base from V and 9 bases from J, leaving 10 bases between. The germline gives CDR1 SGHVS, CDR2 FNYEAQ. CDR3 in amino acids: CASSLGGLGSPLHF. The CDR3 DNA reads TGTGCCAGCAGCTTAGGGGGGTTGGGTTCACCCCTCCACTTT.

The count of this clone is one. J is TRBJ1-1 and V is TRBV30; the D is unclear. Trimming took off 2 bases at V and 3 bases at J, with 13 bases between the two ends. CDR3 size: 14 residues. Germline V gives CDR1 GTSNPN, CDR2 SVGIG (reference sequence). Here the CDR3 reads CAWSWGWEDTEAFF. The CDR3 nucleotides are TGTGCCTGGAGTTGGGGTTGGGAGGACACTGAAGCTTTCTTT.

The rearrangement joins TRBV24-1 to TRBJ2-3; tentative D call: TRBD2 (6 bases). The CDR3 is 17 residues long. The ends were cut back, 3 bases at V and 0 bases at J, with 15 bases in the middle. Germline values: CDR1 KGHDR, CDR2 SFDVKD. In DNA form, the CDR3 reads TGTGCCACCAGTGATGGGTGGGAGGAAGCTAGCACAGATACGCAGTATTTT. Translation gives CATSDGWEEASTDTQYF.

This chain links TRBV19 with TRBJ1-2; TRBD1 is a possible D gene (6 bases). V was trimmed by 7 bases and J by 8 bases, leaving 14 bases between them. Germline loops: CDR1 LNHDA, CDR2 SQIVND (reference sequence). CDR3 length: 12 amino acids. This CDR3 reads CASTNREDGYTF. DNA of the CDR3: TGTGCCAGTACAAACAGGGAGGACGGCTACACCTTC.

A few counts support this clone. The chain combines TRBV6-7 with TRBJ2-1, with 10 bases aligning to TRBD1. TRBV6-7 is marked as an open reading frame, function uncertain. V lost 5 bases and J lost 4; bases outside the gene matches: 8. The CDR3 is 16 residues long. CDR3: CASSDDRGRGYNEQFF. CDR3 nucleotides: TGTGCCAGCAGTGATGACAGGGGGCGAGGGTACAATGAGCAGTTCTTC.

V and J are TRBV19 and TRBJ2-2; D might be TRBD1 or TRBD2, each matching 5 bases. V was clipped by 8 bases and J by 5 bases, with 18 bases between them. Germline V gene lookup returns CDR1 LNHDA and CDR2 SQIVND (reference sequence). The CDR3 has 15 residues. CDR3 nucleotide sequence: TGTGCCAGTCACTCCGGGACCGTGAGGACCGGGGAGCTGTTTTTT. Protein product: CASHSGTVRTGELFF.

V is TRBV18 and J is TRBJ1-6; tentative D call: TRBD1 (6 bases). Deletions cut 4 bases from V and 7 bases from J, with 8 bases between. Germline CDR1 is KGHSH and CDR2 is LQKENI. The CDR3 runs 13 residues. This CDR3 reads CASSLGQNSPLHF. The CDR3 DNA is TGTGCCAGCTCACTTGGACAGAATTCACCCCTCCACTTT.

The chain is built from TRBV15 and TRBJ1-3; D is perhaps TRBD1 (5 bases). V was clipped by 0 bases and J by 8 bases, with 23 bases between them. This CDR3 has 18 residues. Looked up from germline, CDR1 is LNHNV and CDR2 is YYDKDF (reference sequence). CDR3 coding DNA: TGTGCCACCAGCAGAGATCCCCCCGCCGGTGGGTCAGGGCACACCATATATTTT. Amino acids: CATSRDPPAGGSGHTIYF.

The J gene is TRBJ2-7, the V gene TRBV2, with 7 bases lining up with TRBD1. The CDR3 consists of 12 residues. CDR1 and CDR2 from the germline V gene are SNHLY and FYNNEI. Trimming at V came to 8 bases and at J to 7 bases, leaving 8 bases not matched to a gene. DNA of the CDR3: TGTGCCAGCGCGCGACAGGGAACTGAGCAGTACTTC. This translates into CASARQGTEQYF.

The rearrangement links TRBV24-1 to TRBJ1-4, with D possibly TRBD1 on 6 matching bases. Germline lookup yields CDR1 KGHDR and CDR2 SFDVKD. V dropped 5 bases and J dropped 5 bases, with 14 bases sitting between them. The CDR3 is 15 amino acids. The CDR3 sequence is CATSGSTGLNEKLFF. For the CDR3, the DNA is TGTGCCACCAGTGGGTCGACAGGTTTAAATGAAAAACTGTTTTTT.